The rows below give T cell receptor beta chains drawn from one sample of a study of cytomegalovirus exposure and HLA in healthy donors. The method was immunoSEQ multiplex PCR; TCRdb's version includes in-frame clones alone and lacks a portion of them. This repertoire shows approximately 130,000 clones, around 72% found once; its top ten account for more than 7.5%. Sequencing was performed on PBMCs. The receptor source for this set is a woman in her forties or fifties in good health and CMV-seropositive. Each CDR3 is given with its conserved first and last residue. Each record gives: D gene, J gene, clone size, V gene, CDR3 protein, CDR3 DNA. The D gene is left open where the match is weak. Not all rows give a size; the values are once, few, many and, for expanded clones, a class.

d_gene: TRBD2
j_gene: TRBJ2-3
abundance: -
v_gene: TRBV4-3
CDR3aa: CASSRLPSGGAGDTQYF
CDR3nt: TGCGCCAGCAGCCGACTACCTAGCGGGGGGGCCGGGGATACGCAGTATTTT

d_gene: TRBD1
j_gene: TRBJ2-7
abundance: -
v_gene: TRBV7-2
CDR3aa: CASSLVGTGTYEQYF
CDR3nt: TGTGCCAGCAGCTTAGTTGGGACAGGGACCTACGAGCAGTACTTC

d_gene: -
j_gene: TRBJ1-1
abundance: few
v_gene: TRBV20-1
CDR3aa: CSAPDRAEAFF
CDR3nt: TGCAGTGCGCCGGACAGAGCTGAAGCTTTCTTT

d_gene: -
j_gene: TRBJ1-4
abundance: -
v_gene: TRBV7-9
CDR3aa: CASSPGGGHAKLFF
CDR3nt: TGTGCCAGCAGCCCCGGGGGGGGGCACGCTAAACTGTTTTTT

d_gene: TRBD1
j_gene: TRBJ1-3
abundance: -
v_gene: TRBV30
CDR3aa: CACRQGNENTIYF
CDR3nt: TGTGCCTGTCGACAGGGGAATGAAAACACCATATATTTT

d_gene: -
j_gene: TRBJ2-2
abundance: -
v_gene: TRBV4-3
CDR3aa: CASSQLQGNAGELFF
CDR3nt: TGCGCCAGCAGCCAACTTCAGGGTAACGCCGGGGAGCTGTTTTTT

d_gene: TRBD1
j_gene: TRBJ1-1
abundance: few
v_gene: TRBV6-5
CDR3aa: CASWTGGGTEAFF
CDR3nt: TGTGCCAGCTGGACAGGGGGCGGCACTGAAGCTTTCTTT

d_gene: -
j_gene: TRBJ2-1
abundance: medium-sized
v_gene: TRBV5-8
CDR3aa: CASSLEAAGGREQFF
CDR3nt: TGTGCCAGCAGCTTGGAAGCAGCAGGAGGGAGGGAGCAGTTCTTC

d_gene: -
j_gene: TRBJ1-1
abundance: -
v_gene: TRBV9
CDR3aa: CASSVGGGWTEAFF
CDR3nt: TGTGCCAGCAGCGTAGGGGGAGGATGGACTGAAGCTTTCTTT

d_gene: -
j_gene: TRBJ2-1
abundance: few
v_gene: TRBV18
CDR3aa: CASSPRDNSYNEQFF
CDR3nt: TGTGCCAGCTCACCACGGGACAACTCCTACAATGAGCAGTTCTTC

d_gene: TRBD2
j_gene: TRBJ2-3
abundance: -
v_gene: TRBV7-2
CDR3aa: CASSLWTSGGTDTQYF
CDR3nt: TGTGCCAGCAGCTTATGGACTAGCGGGGGCACAGATACGCAGTATTTT

d_gene: TRBD1
j_gene: TRBJ2-7
abundance: few
v_gene: TRBV4-2
CDR3aa: CASSAPGQGPWEQYF
CDR3nt: TGTGCCAGCAGCGCCCCGGGACAGGGCCCCTGGGAGCAGTACTTC

d_gene: -
j_gene: TRBJ2-1
abundance: -
v_gene: TRBV4-2
CDR3aa: CASSQGTGGGYNEQFF
CDR3nt: TGTGCCAGCAGCCAAGGCACAGGGGGGGGGTACAATGAGCAGTTCTTC

d_gene: TRBD1
j_gene: TRBJ1-2
abundance: once
v_gene: TRBV2
CDR3aa: CASGWTGGGGRGGYTF
CDR3nt: TGTGCCAGCGGCTGGACAGGGGGAGGTGGCAGGGGGGGCTACACCTTC

d_gene: TRBD1
j_gene: TRBJ2-1
abundance: -
v_gene: TRBV5-1
CDR3aa: CASSKGDRVRNEQFF
CDR3nt: TGCGCCAGCAGCAAAGGAGACAGGGTTCGGAATGAGCAGTTCTTC

d_gene: TRBD2
j_gene: TRBJ2-1
abundance: -
v_gene: TRBV11-2
CDR3aa: CASSSPRVGGRINEQFF
CDR3nt: TGTGCCAGCAGCTCCCCCCGTGTAGGCGGGAGGATAAATGAGCAGTTCTTC

d_gene: -
j_gene: TRBJ2-2
abundance: -
v_gene: TRBV14
CDR3aa: CASSQDSYNTGELFF
CDR3nt: TGTGCCAGCAGCCAAGACAGTTATAACACCGGGGAGCTGTTTTTT

d_gene: TRBD1
j_gene: TRBJ1-6
abundance: -
v_gene: TRBV6-1
CDR3aa: CASSEAGTARAYNSPLHF
CDR3nt: TGTGCCAGCAGTGAAGCTGGGACAGCGAGAGCCTATAATTCACCCCTCCACTTT

d_gene: TRBD1
j_gene: TRBJ1-5
abundance: once
v_gene: TRBV19
CDR3aa: CASRGGQFLKGAQHF
CDR3nt: TGTGCCAGTAGGGGGGGACAGTTCCTCAAAGGAGCGCAGCATTTT

d_gene: -
j_gene: TRBJ1-6
abundance: -
v_gene: TRBV5-1
CDR3aa: CASSLNRVDSPLHF
CDR3nt: TGCGCCAGCAGCTTGAACAGGGTTGATTCACCCCTCCACTTT

d_gene: -
j_gene: TRBJ2-5
abundance: -
v_gene: TRBV2
CDR3aa: CASSELALETQYF
CDR3nt: TGTGCCAGCAGTGAATTAGCTTTGGAGACCCAGTACTTC

d_gene: -
j_gene: TRBJ1-2
abundance: many
v_gene: TRBV5-5
CDR3aa: CASSLGRYGYTF
CDR3nt: TGTGCCAGCAGCTTGGGGAGGTACGGCTACACCTTC

d_gene: TRBD2
j_gene: TRBJ2-2
abundance: -
v_gene: TRBV4-2
CDR3aa: CASSQPGLAGGPRTGELFF
CDR3nt: TGTGCCAGCAGCCAACCTGGACTAGCGGGAGGACCGAGGACCGGGGAGCTGTTTTTT

d_gene: TRBD2
j_gene: TRBJ2-1
abundance: -
v_gene: TRBV2
CDR3aa: CASSFIAGSGNEQFF
CDR3nt: TGTGCCAGCAGTTTCATAGCGGGAAGCGGGAATGAGCAGTTCTTC

d_gene: -
j_gene: TRBJ1-5
abundance: -
v_gene: TRBV18
CDR3aa: CASSRGENQPQHF
CDR3nt: TGTGCCAGCTCACGAGGAGAAAATCAGCCCCAGCATTTT

d_gene: -
j_gene: TRBJ1-2
abundance: -
v_gene: TRBV19
CDR3aa: CASSIGQGSYGYTF
CDR3nt: TGTGCCAGTAGTATCGGGCAGGGGAGCTATGGCTACACCTTC

d_gene: TRBD2
j_gene: TRBJ2-7
abundance: -
v_gene: TRBV5-1
CDR3aa: CASSLSPPGLATYEQYF
CDR3nt: TGCGCCAGCAGCTTGTCCCCTCCGGGACTAGCTACCTACGAGCAGTACTTC

d_gene: TRBD1
j_gene: TRBJ2-7
abundance: once
v_gene: TRBV10-3
CDR3aa: CAISQDRESYEQYF
CDR3nt: TGTGCCATCAGTCAGGACAGGGAGTCCTACGAGCAGTACTTC

d_gene: -
j_gene: TRBJ2-1
abundance: -
v_gene: TRBV5-1
CDR3aa: CASSSQHLGSDEQFF
CDR3nt: TGCGCCAGCAGCTCCCAGCATTTGGGTAGCGATGAGCAGTTCTTC

d_gene: -
j_gene: TRBJ1-5
abundance: -
v_gene: TRBV7-2
CDR3aa: CASSLGRGPHSNQPQHF
CDR3nt: TGTGCCAGCAGCTTAGGGAGGGGACCGCATAGCAATCAGCCCCAGCATTTT

d_gene: -
j_gene: TRBJ2-1
abundance: few
v_gene: TRBV18
CDR3aa: CASSPTTNYNEQFF
CDR3nt: TGTGCCAGCTCACCAACGACTAACTACAATGAGCAGTTCTTC

d_gene: TRBD2
j_gene: TRBJ2-5
abundance: -
v_gene: TRBV5-6
CDR3aa: CASSFLAGGQETQYF
CDR3nt: TGTGCCAGCAGCTTTCTAGCGGGAGGCCAAGAGACCCAGTACTTC

d_gene: TRBD1
j_gene: TRBJ2-7
abundance: -
v_gene: TRBV4-1
CDR3aa: CASSQVGDRSYEQYF
CDR3nt: TGCGCCAGCAGCCAAGTTGGGGACAGGTCCTACGAGCAGTACTTC

d_gene: -
j_gene: TRBJ2-5
abundance: -
v_gene: TRBV18
CDR3aa: CASSPPVGRRETQYF
CDR3nt: TGTGCCAGCTCACCTCCAGTTGGGCGTCGGGAGACCCAGTACTTC

d_gene: TRBD1
j_gene: TRBJ1-1
abundance: few
v_gene: TRBV4-2
CDR3aa: CASSRQGTANTEAFF
CDR3nt: TGTGCCAGCAGCCGACAAGGGACAGCGAACACTGAAGCTTTCTTT

d_gene: -
j_gene: TRBJ2-7
abundance: -
v_gene: TRBV19
CDR3aa: CASSKVGYEQYF
CDR3nt: TGTGCCAGTAGTAAAGTCGGCTACGAGCAGTACTTC

d_gene: -
j_gene: TRBJ1-6
abundance: -
v_gene: TRBV7-9
CDR3aa: CASSQKSSYNSPLHF
CDR3nt: TGTGCCAGCAGCCAGAAAAGCTCCTATAATTCACCCCTCCACTTT

d_gene: -
j_gene: TRBJ2-7
abundance: -
v_gene: TRBV2
CDR3aa: CASSASSYEQYF
CDR3nt: TGTGCCAGCAGTGCTAGCTCCTACGAGCAGTACTTC

d_gene: TRBD1
j_gene: TRBJ1-1
abundance: -
v_gene: TRBV5-1
CDR3aa: CASSRDRGTENTEAFF
CDR3nt: TGCGCCAGCAGTCGGGACAGGGGTACGGAGAACACTGAAGCTTTCTTT

d_gene: -
j_gene: TRBJ2-7
abundance: -
v_gene: TRBV5-6
CDR3aa: CASSLMEGEQYF
CDR3nt: TGTGCCAGCAGCTTGATGGAGGGCGAGCAGTACTTC

d_gene: TRBD2
j_gene: TRBJ2-5
abundance: -
v_gene: TRBV5-8
CDR3aa: CASSLPRGGETQYF
CDR3nt: TGTGCCAGCAGCTTGCCCCGCGGGGGGGAGACCCAGTACTTC

d_gene: -
j_gene: TRBJ1-2
abundance: -
v_gene: TRBV30
CDR3aa: CAWSRGNYYGYTF
CDR3nt: TGTGCCTGGAGTAGGGGGAATTACTATGGCTACACCTTC

d_gene: TRBD1
j_gene: TRBJ2-5
abundance: -
v_gene: TRBV4-1
CDR3aa: CASSQVRTGGMETQYF
CDR3nt: TGCGCCAGCAGCCAAGTTCGGACAGGGGGTATGGAGACCCAGTACTTC

d_gene: -
j_gene: TRBJ1-5
abundance: -
v_gene: TRBV4-1
CDR3aa: CASSQVSGVNQPQHF
CDR3nt: TGCGCCAGCAGCCAAGTGTCAGGGGTCAATCAGCCCCAGCATTTT

d_gene: TRBD1
j_gene: TRBJ1-1
abundance: -
v_gene: TRBV9
CDR3aa: CASSVGTAKNTEAFF
CDR3nt: TGTGCCAGCAGCGTGGGGACAGCTAAGAACACTGAAGCTTTCTTT

d_gene: -
j_gene: TRBJ1-3
abundance: -
v_gene: TRBV6-1
CDR3aa: CASSETGNSGNTIYF
CDR3nt: TGTGCCAGCAGTGAGACAGGCAACTCTGGAAACACCATATATTTT

d_gene: TRBD2
j_gene: TRBJ2-1
abundance: once
v_gene: TRBV27
CDR3aa: CASSFSGRSPYNEQFF
CDR3nt: TGTGCCAGCAGTTTTAGCGGGAGGTCACCCTACAATGAGCAGTTCTTC

d_gene: -
j_gene: TRBJ2-1
abundance: -
v_gene: TRBV27
CDR3aa: CASSLIQGYYNEQFF
CDR3nt: TGTGCCAGCAGTCTAATACAGGGTTACTACAATGAGCAGTTCTTC

d_gene: TRBD2
j_gene: TRBJ2-5
abundance: -
v_gene: TRBV4-3
CDR3aa: CASSQVGGLETQYF
CDR3nt: TGCGCCAGCAGCCAAGTGGGGGGGTTGGAGACCCAGTACTTC